The rows below give T cell receptor beta chains drawn from one sample of a study of blood T cell repertoires in COVID-19. Here immunoSEQ multiplex PCR was the method, and the copy in TCRdb shows in-frame clones only, minus some. The table lists 150,000 to 170,000 clones, roughly 78% of them singletons, with roughly 1.7% in the top ten. The sample consisted of peripheral blood. These TCRs come from a man aged 80 or over with acute or convalescent COVID-19. CDR3s include the opening cysteine and the closing phenylalanine or tryptophan. Each record gives: J gene, V gene, CDR3 length, D gene, CDR3 protein. D genes are given only for firm matches.

>TRBJ2-2|TRBV10-3|16|TRBD1
CAISPHRGMNTGELFF
>TRBJ1-5|TRBV7-8|18|.
CASSLRVSGGRGNQPQHF
>TRBJ1-1|TRBV3-1/TRBV3-2|13|.
CASSQIPGTEAFF
>TRBJ2-5|TRBV5-5|12|.
CASSLVMETQYF
>TRBJ1-1|TRBV7-6|14|TRBD1
CASKMDRGNTEAFF
>TRBJ2-5|TRBV5-1|15|TRBD2
CASSLLAGNKETQYF
>TRBJ1-2|TRBV19|15|TRBD1
CASSDQGAHPYGYTF
>TRBJ2-2|TRBV6-5|15|TRBD1
CASRAGQGYTGELFF
>TRBJ1-2|TRBV2|15|TRBD1
CASSGDRALAYGYTF
>TRBJ2-3|TRBV2|12|.
CASSAVTDTQYF
>TRBJ1-6|TRBV5-5|15|TRBD1
CASSLGTGRTPPLHF
>TRBJ2-3|TRBV2|15|.
CAKTRLGGGPDTQYF
>TRBJ1-3|TRBV14|17|.
CASSHRTATSSGNTIYF
>TRBJ1-2|TRBV6-5|15|.
CASSYSVAGNDGYTF
>TRBJ2-5|TRBV5-1|14|.
CASSLGQNQETQYF
>TRBJ1-2|TRBV7-6|16|TRBD1
CASSPLPGQTIYGYTF
>TRBJ1-4|TRBV5-1|14|.
CASSLGTPREKLFF
>TRBJ1-6|TRBV5-1|14|.
CASSFIGGDSPLHF
>TRBJ2-1|TRBV6-5|14|TRBD1
CASGDSISYNEQFF
>TRBJ2-6|TRBV7-9|16|.
CASSLASGSGANVLTF
>TRBJ1-4|TRBV19|14|TRBD1
CASRTGTGDEKLFF
>TRBJ1-3|TRBV30|13|.
CAWSGESGNTIYF
>TRBJ1-5|TRBV28|15|TRBD1
CASSRVDRAGQPQHF
>TRBJ2-5|TRBV11-2|11|.
CASSATGSQYF
>TRBJ2-2|TRBV19|15|.
CASSIRGRNTGELFF
>TRBJ2-5|TRBV5-1|14|.
CASSLAFPGETQYF
>TRBJ2-5|TRBV4-1|14|.
CASSQGGAGETQYF
>TRBJ1-2|TRBV6-5|15|TRBD1
CASSISDRGHYGYTF
>TRBJ2-1|TRBV29-1|16|TRBD2
CSARSSAGGDYGEQFF
>TRBJ1-2|TRBV14|14|.
CASSQEGGGYGYTF
>TRBJ2-2|TRBV28|15|TRBD2
CASRGGILPPGELFF
>TRBJ1-6|TRBV6-5|14|.
CASSWSPPGSPLHF
>TRBJ2-3|TRBV9|17|.
CASSPRGGRDFTDTQYF
>TRBJ1-2|TRBV28|14|.
CASTPDSSAYGYTF
>TRBJ2-3|TRBV6-5|15|.
CASSYSLLATDTQYF
>TRBJ1-1|TRBV2|12|.
CASSTAGSEAFF
>TRBJ2-1|TRBV6-4|13|TRBD1
CASSGTGRNEQFF
>TRBJ2-1|TRBV19|15|TRBD1
CASTGTGGRHNEQFF
>TRBJ2-1|TRBV7-2|16|TRBD2
CASSLARGGSYNEQFF
>TRBJ2-3|TRBV7-2|14|.
CASKSRGSTDTQYF
>TRBJ2-2|TRBV4-3|15|.
CASSQDLGVAGELFF
>TRBJ2-1|TRBV18|16|TRBD2
CASSPLAGSTYNEQFF
>TRBJ2-6|TRBV3-1/TRBV3-2|17|.
CASSQWVGSSGANVLTF
>TRBJ2-3|TRBV13|14|.
CASSTRQAGDTQYF